This TCR beta chain was sequenced during a study of CD4+ T cells in melanoma. General observations from the study: Reportedly, melanoma neoantigen-specific CD4+ T cells showed varied differentiation states.

Comments on this clone: Its target is not known.

The assay was immunoSEQ multiplex PCR, and TCRdb's table has in-frame clones only and misses some. The table shows roughly 150,000 clones, with 92% occurring only once. Unmatched junction bases numbered 2, after V lost 3 bases and J lost 1 base. CDR1 SGHTA and CDR2 FQGNSA come from the germline V gene. This CDR3 region has 15 residues. The sequence was collected from a human donor with melanoma. The J gene is TRBJ1-1, the V gene TRBV7-2, with 10 bases aligning to TRBD1. CDR3 DNA: TGTGCCAGCAGCTTGCGGACAGGGGGGAACACTGAAGCTTTCTTT. Its protein is CASSLRTGGNTEAFF. The full variable domain, its missing parts supplied by reference TRBV7-2 and TRBJ1-1, is GAGVSQSPSNKVTEKGKDVELRCDPISGHTALYWYRQSLGQGLEFLIYFQGNSAPDKSGLPSDRFSAERTGGSVSTLTIQRTQQEDSAVYLCASSLRTGGNTEAFFGQGTRLTVV.